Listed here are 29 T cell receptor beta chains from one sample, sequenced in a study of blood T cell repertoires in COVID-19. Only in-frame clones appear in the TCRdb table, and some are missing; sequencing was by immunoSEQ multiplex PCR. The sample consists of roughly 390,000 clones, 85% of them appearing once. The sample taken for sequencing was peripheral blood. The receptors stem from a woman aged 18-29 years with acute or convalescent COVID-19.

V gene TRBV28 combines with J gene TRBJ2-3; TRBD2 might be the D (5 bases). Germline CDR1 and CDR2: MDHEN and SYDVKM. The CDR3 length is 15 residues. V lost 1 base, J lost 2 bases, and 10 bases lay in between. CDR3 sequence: CASSLSASYTDTQYF. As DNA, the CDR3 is TGTGCCAGCAGTTTATCCGCTAGCTACACAGATACGCAGTATTTT.

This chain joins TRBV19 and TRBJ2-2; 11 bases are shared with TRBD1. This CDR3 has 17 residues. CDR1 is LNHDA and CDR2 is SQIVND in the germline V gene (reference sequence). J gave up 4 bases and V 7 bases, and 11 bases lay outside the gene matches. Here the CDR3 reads CASTRSDRGHVTGELFF. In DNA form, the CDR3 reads TGTGCCAGTACCCGGTCGGACAGGGGGCATGTCACCGGGGAGCTGTTTTTT.

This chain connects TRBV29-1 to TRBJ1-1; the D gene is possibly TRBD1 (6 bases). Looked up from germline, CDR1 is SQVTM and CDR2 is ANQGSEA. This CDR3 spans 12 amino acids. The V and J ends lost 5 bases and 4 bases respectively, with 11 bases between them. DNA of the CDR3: TGCAGCGTTACAGGGTATGTCACTGAAGCTTTCTTT. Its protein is CSVTGYVTEAFF.

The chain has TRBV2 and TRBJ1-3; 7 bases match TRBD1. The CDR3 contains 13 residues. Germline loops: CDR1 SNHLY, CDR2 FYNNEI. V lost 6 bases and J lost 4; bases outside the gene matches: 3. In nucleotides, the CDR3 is TGTGCCAGCAGAGGACAGGACGGAAACACCATATATTTT. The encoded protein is CASRGQDGNTIYF.

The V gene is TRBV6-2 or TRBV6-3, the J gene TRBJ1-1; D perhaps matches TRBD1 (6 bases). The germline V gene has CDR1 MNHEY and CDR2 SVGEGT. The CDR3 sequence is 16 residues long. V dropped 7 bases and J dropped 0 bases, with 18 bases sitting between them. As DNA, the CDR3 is TGTGCCAGCACCCCTGGGAGGGGGTATCTGAACACTGAAGCTTTCTTT. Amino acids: CASTPGRGYLNTEAFF.

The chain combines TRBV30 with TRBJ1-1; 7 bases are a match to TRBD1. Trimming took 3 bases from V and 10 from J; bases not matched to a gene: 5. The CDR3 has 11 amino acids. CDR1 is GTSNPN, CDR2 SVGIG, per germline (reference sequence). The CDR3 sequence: CAWRGQTPAFF. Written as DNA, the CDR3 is TGTGCCTGGAGGGGACAGACCCCAGCTTTCTTT.

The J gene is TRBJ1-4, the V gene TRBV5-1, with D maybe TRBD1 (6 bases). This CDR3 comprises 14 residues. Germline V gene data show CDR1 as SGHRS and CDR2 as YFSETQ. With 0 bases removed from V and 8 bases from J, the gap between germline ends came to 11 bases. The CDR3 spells CASSLDRAGEKLFF. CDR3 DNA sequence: TGCGCCAGCAGCTTGGACAGGGCTGGCGAAAAACTGTTTTTT. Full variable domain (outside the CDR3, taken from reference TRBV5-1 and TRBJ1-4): KAGVTQTPRYLIKTRGQQVTLSCSPISGHRSVSWYQQTPGQGLQFLFEYFSETQRNKGNFPGRFSGRQFSNSRSEMNVSTLELGDSALYLCASSLDRAGEKLFFGSGTQLSVL.

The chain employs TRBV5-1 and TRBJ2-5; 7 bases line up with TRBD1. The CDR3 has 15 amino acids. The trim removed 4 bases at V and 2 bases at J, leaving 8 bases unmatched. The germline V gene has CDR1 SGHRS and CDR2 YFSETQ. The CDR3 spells CASSKPGQLQETQYF. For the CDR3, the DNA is TGCGCCAGCAGCAAACCGGGACAGTTACAAGAGACCCAGTACTTC.

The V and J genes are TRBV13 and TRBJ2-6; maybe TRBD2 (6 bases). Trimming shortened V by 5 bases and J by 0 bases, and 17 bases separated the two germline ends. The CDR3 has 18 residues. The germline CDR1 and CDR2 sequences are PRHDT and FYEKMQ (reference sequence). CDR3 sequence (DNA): TGTGCCAGCAGCGGGGGGACGGTTTCCTACTCTGGGGCCAACGTCCTGACTTTC. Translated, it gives CASSGGTVSYSGANVLTF.

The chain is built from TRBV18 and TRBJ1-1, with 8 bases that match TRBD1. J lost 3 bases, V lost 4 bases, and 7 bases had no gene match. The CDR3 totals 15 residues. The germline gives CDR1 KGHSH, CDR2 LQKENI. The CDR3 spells CASSLIDRGDTEAFF. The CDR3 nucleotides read TGTGCCAGCTCACTAATAGACAGGGGAGACACTGAAGCTTTCTTT.

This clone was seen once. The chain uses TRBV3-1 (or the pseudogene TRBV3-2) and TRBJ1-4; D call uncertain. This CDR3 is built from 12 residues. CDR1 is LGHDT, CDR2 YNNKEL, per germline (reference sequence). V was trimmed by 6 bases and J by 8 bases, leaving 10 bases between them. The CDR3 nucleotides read TGTGCCAGCAGTTCTGTAAGCGAAAAACTGTTTTTT. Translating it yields CASSSVSEKLFF.

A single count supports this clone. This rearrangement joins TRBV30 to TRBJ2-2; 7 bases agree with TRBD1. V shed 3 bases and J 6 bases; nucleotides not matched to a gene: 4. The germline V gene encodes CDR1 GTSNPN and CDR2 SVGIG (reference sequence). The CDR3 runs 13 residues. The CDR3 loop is CAWRRQGAGELFF. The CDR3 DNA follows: TGTGCCTGGAGGCGACAGGGCGCCGGGGAGCTGTTTTTT.

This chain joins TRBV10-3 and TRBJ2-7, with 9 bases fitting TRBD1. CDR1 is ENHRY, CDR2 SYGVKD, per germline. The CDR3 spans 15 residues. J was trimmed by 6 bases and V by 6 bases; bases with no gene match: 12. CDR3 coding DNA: TGTGCCATCAGCGGGCTAGGGGACAGGGAATCCGAGCAGTACTTC. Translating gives CAISGLGDRESEQYF.

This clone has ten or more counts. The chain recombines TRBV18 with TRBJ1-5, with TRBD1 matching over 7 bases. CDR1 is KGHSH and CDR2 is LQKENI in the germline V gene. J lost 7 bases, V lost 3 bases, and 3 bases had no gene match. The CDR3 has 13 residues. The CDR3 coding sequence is TGTGCCAGCTCACCGGGACAGACGCAGCCCCAGCATTTT. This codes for CASSPGQTQPQHF.

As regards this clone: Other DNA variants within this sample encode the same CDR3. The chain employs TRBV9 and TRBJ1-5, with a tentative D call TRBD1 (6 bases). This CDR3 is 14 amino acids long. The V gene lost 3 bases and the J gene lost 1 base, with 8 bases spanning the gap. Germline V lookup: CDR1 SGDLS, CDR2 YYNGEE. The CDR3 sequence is CASSAGDSNQPQHF. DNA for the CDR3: TGTGCCAGCAGCGCAGGGGACAGCAATCAGCCCCAGCATTTT. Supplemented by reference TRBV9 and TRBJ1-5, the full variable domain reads DSGVTQTPKHLITATGQRVTLRCSPRSGDLSVYWYQQSLDQGLQFLIQYYNGEERAKGNILERFSAQQFPDLHSELNLSSLELGDSALYFCASSAGDSNQPQHFGDGTRLSIL.

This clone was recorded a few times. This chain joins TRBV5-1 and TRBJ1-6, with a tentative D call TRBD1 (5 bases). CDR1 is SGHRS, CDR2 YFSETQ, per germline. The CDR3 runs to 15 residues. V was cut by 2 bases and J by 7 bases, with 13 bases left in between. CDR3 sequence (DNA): TGCGCCAGCAGCTTCAGGGCGTTGGGAAATTCACCCCTCCACTTT. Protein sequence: CASSFRALGNSPLHF.

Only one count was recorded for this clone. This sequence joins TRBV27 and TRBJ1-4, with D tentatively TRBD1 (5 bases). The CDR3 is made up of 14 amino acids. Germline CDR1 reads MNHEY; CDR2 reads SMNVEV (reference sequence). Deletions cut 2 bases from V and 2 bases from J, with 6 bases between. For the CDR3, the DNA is TGTGCCAGCAGTTTACCAGGGACTAATGAAAAACTGTTTTTT. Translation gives CASSLPGTNEKLFF.

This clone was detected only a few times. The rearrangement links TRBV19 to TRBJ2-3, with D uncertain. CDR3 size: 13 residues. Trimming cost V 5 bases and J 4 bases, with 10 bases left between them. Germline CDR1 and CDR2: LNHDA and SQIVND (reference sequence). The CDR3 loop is CASSPRRADTQYF. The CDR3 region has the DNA TGTGCCAGTAGTCCTCGTCGGGCAGATACGCAGTATTTT.

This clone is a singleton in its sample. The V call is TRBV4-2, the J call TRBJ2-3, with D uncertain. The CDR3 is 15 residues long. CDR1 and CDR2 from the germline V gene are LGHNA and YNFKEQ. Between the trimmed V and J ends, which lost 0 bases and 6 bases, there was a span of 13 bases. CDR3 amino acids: CASSQDSSGLDTQYF. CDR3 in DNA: TGTGCCAGCAGCCAAGACAGTTCTGGGCTGGATACGCAGTATTTT.

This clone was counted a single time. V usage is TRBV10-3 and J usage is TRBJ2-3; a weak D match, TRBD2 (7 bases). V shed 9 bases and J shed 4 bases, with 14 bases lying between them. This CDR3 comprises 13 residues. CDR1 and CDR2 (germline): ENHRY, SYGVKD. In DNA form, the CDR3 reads TGTGCCATAGGGGGGAGGGTGGCAGATACGCAGTATTTT. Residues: CAIGGRVADTQYF.

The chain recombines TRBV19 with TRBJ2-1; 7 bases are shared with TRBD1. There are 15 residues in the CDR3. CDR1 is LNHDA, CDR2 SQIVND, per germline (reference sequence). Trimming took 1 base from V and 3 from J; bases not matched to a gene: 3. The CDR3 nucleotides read TGTGCCAGTAGTATAGGAGGGGGCTTCTACAATGAGCAGTTCTTC. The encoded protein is CASSIGGGFYNEQFF.

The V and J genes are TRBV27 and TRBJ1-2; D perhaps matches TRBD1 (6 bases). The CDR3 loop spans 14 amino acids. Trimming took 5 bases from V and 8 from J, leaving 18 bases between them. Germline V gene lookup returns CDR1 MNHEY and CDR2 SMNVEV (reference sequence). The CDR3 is CASSPRTAQGGYTF. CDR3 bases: TGTGCCAGCAGTCCACGGACAGCTCAAGGGGGCTACACCTTC.

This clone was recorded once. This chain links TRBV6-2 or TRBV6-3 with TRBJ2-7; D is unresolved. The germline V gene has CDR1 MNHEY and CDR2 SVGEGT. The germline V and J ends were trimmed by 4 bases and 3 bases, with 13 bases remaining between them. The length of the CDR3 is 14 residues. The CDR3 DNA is TGTGCCAGCAGTTCGGGTCCCTCGGGCTACGAGCAGTACTTC. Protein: CASSSGPSGYEQYF.

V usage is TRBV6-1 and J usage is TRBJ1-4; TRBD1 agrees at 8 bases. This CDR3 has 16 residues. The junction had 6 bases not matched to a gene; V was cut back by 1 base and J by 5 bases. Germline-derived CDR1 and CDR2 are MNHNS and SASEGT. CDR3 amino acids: CASSEGEGQGNEKLFF. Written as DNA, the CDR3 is TGTGCCAGCAGTGAAGGGGAAGGACAGGGCAATGAAAAACTGTTTTTT.

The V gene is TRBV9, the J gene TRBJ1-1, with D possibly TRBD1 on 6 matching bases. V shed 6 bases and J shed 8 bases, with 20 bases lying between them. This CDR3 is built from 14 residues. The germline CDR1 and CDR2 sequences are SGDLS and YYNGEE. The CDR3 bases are TGTGCCAGCACCTTGGGAGGGGGGGAAAGGGAAGCTTTCTTT. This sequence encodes CASTLGGGEREAFF.

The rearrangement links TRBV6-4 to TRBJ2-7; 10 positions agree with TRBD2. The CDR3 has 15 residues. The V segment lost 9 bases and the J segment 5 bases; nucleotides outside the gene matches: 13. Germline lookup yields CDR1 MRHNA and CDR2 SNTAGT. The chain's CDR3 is CARRASGSAGHEQYF. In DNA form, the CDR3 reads TGTGCCAGGAGGGCTAGCGGGAGCGCAGGCCACGAGCAGTACTTC.

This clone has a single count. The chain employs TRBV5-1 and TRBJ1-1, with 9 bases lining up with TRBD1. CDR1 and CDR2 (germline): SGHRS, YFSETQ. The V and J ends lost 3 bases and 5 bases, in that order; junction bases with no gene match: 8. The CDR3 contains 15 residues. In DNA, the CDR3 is TGCGCCAGCAGCTCCCAGACAGGGGGTCGGACTGAAGCTTTCTTT. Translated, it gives CASSSQTGGRTEAFF. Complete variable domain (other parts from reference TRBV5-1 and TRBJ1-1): KAGVTQTPRYLIKTRGQQVTLSCSPISGHRSVSWYQQTPGQGLQFLFEYFSETQRNKGNFPGRFSGRQFSNSRSEMNVSTLELGDSALYLCASSSQTGGRTEAFFGQGTRLTVV.

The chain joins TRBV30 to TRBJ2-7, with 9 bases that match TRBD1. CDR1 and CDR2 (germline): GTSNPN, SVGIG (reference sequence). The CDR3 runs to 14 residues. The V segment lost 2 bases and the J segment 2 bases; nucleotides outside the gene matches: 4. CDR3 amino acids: CAWSRTGDPYEQYF. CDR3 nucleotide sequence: TGTGCCTGGAGTAGGACAGGGGACCCCTACGAGCAGTACTTC.

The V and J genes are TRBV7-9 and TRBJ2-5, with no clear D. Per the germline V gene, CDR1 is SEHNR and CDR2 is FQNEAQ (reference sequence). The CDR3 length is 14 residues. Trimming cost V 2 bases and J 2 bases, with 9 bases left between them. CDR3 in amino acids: CASSLNSKQETQYF. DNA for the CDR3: TGTGCCAGCAGCTTAAACTCTAAGCAAGAGACCCAGTACTTC.